This T cell receptor (beta chain) comes out of a study of blood T cells in healthy people across ages (dated by TCRdb to the mid-2010s). For context, the study as a whole: In model experiments, roughly one uniquely barcoded TCR beta cDNA molecule per two T cells was captured by template switching. To track age-related changes in TCR beta repertoire diversity, the study relied on deep sequencing normalized with unique cDNA molecular identifiers. The donors were split into four age groups: young (average 16 years), middle-aged (39), aged (about 56) and long-lived (roughly 77). To avoid experimental bias, donors of different ages were distributed randomly across sequencing lanes. Two additional independent replicas of 1 million unique cDNA reads from the same blood draw were analyzed for two donors (one aged 18 to 30 and one aged 80 or older).

Study-level results and caveats: Bulk unsorted PBMC profiling prevented conclusive comparison of naive and antigen-experienced compartments. The percentage of naive T cells measured by flow cytometry correlated strongly with observed TCR beta diversity. Estimates of total diversity based on one million sequenced T cells were regarded as lower bounds and as underestimates. Donor CMV infection status was unknown, potentially confounding age-related changes in expanded clonotypes. The long-lived group showed more naive CD4+ T cells, fewer expanded clones and increased TCR diversity than the aged group, suggesting age selection. Observed TCR beta diversity per million T cells fell roughly linearly with age, and a significant reduction was already apparent by age around 40.

Library prep was done by 5' RACE. The sequencer listed for this sample is Illumina HiSeq 2500. The second PCR ran for roughly 7 to 11 cycles and used a J-beta primer mix along with a sample-barcoded 5' primer. A template-switch 5' adaptor carrying 12 random nucleotides introduced a unique molecular identifier onto each TCR beta cDNA molecule. At least 2.5 million CDR3-containing paired-end reads were obtained from each sample. All of the RNA was converted into first-strand cDNA using the Mint cDNA synthesis kit, with a TRBC-specific oligonucleotide serving as the primer. All cDNA was treated with uracil-DNA glycosylase and then went through a first 18-cycle PCR with the universal primers M1SS and BC2_uni_R. From the authors' description of their analysis: Normalization of each sample was performed by random selection of 1 million high-quality reads, each carrying a distinct molecular identifier. Instead of being binned into consensus sequences, reads that shared molecular identifiers were thrown out. MiTCR, run with a Q25 quality threshold and the strictest error-elimination algorithm, handled CDR3 identification, clonotype clustering and error correction. Lower-bound total TCR beta diversity was estimated with a nonparametric unseen species model using Euler transformation. TCRdb passed the public sequencing reads through fastp at Q25 and MiXCR, retaining productive beta sequences. Here each entry gathers all rows of one CDR3 protein and keeps the most common genes and DNA. The V and J calls and clone size are TCRdb's, not the authors'. A total of 500,000 to 700,000 distinct CDR3 sequences appear in this sample, roughly 30% of them only once. Around 16% of the sample goes to the ten largest clones.

Between the V and J ends, shortened by 4 bases and 4 bases respectively, the junction contains 10 bases. The CDR3 measures 14 amino acids from cysteine to phenylalanine. Of all the DNA, just the CDR3 is kept, 42 bases in frame from base 1. For CDR1 and CDR2, the germline V gene lists KGHDR and SFDVKD. On this clonotype: Its binding antigen is unknown. No base qualities exist here, and no much larger clone lies one base off it.

Systemically healthy Caucasian individuals from Russia, around 39 in total and aged roughly 6 to 90 years, were included as donors. Each donor gave around 9.9 milliliters of peripheral blood, collected into EDTA-treated Vacutainer tubes. Ficoll-Paque density-gradient centrifugation was used to isolate PBMCs, with at least 6.5 million per sample. Total RNA, at least 6 micrograms per sample, was extracted from PBMCs with Trizol reagent. For every donor, an aliquot of PBMCs went through flow cytometry to measure the percentages of naive CD45RAhigh/CD27high T cells. This chain joins TRBV24-1 to TRBJ1-5; the D gene is possibly TRBD1, with 5 bases matching. The sample taken for sequencing was blood. This clonotype originated in a woman of 80 years or more in good health. DNA sequence: TGTGCCACCAGTGACCAGGGTTCAAATCAGCCCCAGCATTTT. Protein translation: CATSDQGSNQPQHF.